What follows are 29 T cell receptor beta chains derived from one specimen sequenced in a study of shared T cell receptors in the human thymus. Only in-frame clones appear in the TCRdb table, and some are missing; sequencing was by immunoSEQ multiplex PCR. Of just under 550,000 clones in the sample, around 78% are singletons; the top ten hold around 0.012%. Another study also made use of these data, one on human thymus T cells.

Material for sequencing was thymocytes. The receptors originated from a boy under two years old with a congenital heart defect.

The chain combines TRBV27 with TRBJ2-7; the D is unclear. The germline gives CDR1 MNHEY, CDR2 SMNVEV (reference sequence). The CDR3 runs to 13 residues. V was shortened by 4 bases and J by 5 bases, with 12 bases between the two germline ends. The CDR3 nucleotides are TGTGCCAGCAGTTCGAACGAACCTAACGAGCAGTACTTC. Its protein product is CASSSNEPNEQYF.

Here the CDR3 reads CASSLGRTRVNTEAFF. In nucleotides, the CDR3 is TGTGCCAGCAGTTTGGGGCGAACCAGGGTGAACACTGAAGCTTTCTTT. The chain links TRBV7-9 to TRBJ1-1; a possible D gene is TRBD1 (5 bases). V lost 6 bases to trimming and J lost 0 bases, with 17 bases between them. This CDR3 is 16 amino acids long. CDR1 and CDR2 from the germline V gene are SEHNR and FQNEAQ (reference sequence). Looking up the rest from reference TRBV7-9 and TRBJ1-1 gives the full variable domain: DTGVSQNPRHKITKRGQNVTFRCDPISEHNRLYWYRQTLGQGPEFLTYFQNEAQLEKSRLLSDRFSAERPKGSFSTLEIQRTEQGDSAMYLCASSLGRTRVNTEAFFGQGTRLTVV.

This clone was found once. The chain has TRBV18 and TRBJ1-2; unclear D gene. Per the germline V gene, CDR1 is KGHSH and CDR2 is LQKENI. V lost 5 bases to trimming and J lost 0 bases, with 10 bases between them. This CDR3 spans 14 amino acids. CDR3 region: CASSGEPANYGYTF. The DNA of the CDR3 is TGTGCCAGCTCAGGAGAGCCGGCTAACTATGGCTACACCTTC.

The chain is built from TRBV14 and TRBJ2-3; no clear D. Germline CDR1 and CDR2: SGHDN and FVKESK. Trimming took off 4 bases at V and 0 bases at J, with 20 bases between the two ends. The CDR3 loop spans 18 amino acids. CDR3 loop: CASSPLRDNALSTDTQYF. The CDR3 DNA is TGTGCCAGCAGCCCCCTGCGAGATAATGCCCTAAGCACAGATACGCAGTATTTT.

The chain combines TRBV5-1 with TRBJ2-7, with D possibly matching TRBD1 (5 bases). This CDR3 comprises 14 residues. The V gene's germline CDR1 is SGHRS and CDR2 YFSETQ. V lost 4 bases and J 9 bases, leaving 20 bases between the germline ends. In DNA, the CDR3 is TGCGCCAGCAGCCCAACTGGACACCGAGTGGGGCAGTACTTC. Amino acid sequence: CASSPTGHRVGQYF.

V gene TRBV5-6 combines with J gene TRBJ1-2; 7 positions match TRBD1. CDR3 length: 16 amino acids. J was trimmed by 8 bases and V by 3 bases; bases with no gene match: 16. From germline, CDR1 is SGHDT and CDR2 YYEEEE. The CDR3 protein is CASSSGRNTGDRGYTF. The CDR3 DNA reads TGTGCCAGCAGCTCGGGGAGGAATACAGGGGATAGAGGCTACACCTTC.

The chain employs TRBV29-1 and TRBJ1-3; TRBD1 might be the D (6 bases). Per the germline V gene, CDR1 is SQVTM and CDR2 is ANQGSEA. The length of the CDR3 is 14 residues. The V and J ends lost 6 bases and 2 bases respectively, with 14 bases between them. DNA of the CDR3: TGCAGCGTATTCCCCGGGACACCTGGAAACACCATATATTTT. Protein product: CSVFPGTPGNTIYF.

The genes are TRBV19 and TRBJ2-7; D remains unclear. The V end was cut by 4 bases, the J end by 6 bases, with 10 bases between. Germline V lookup: CDR1 LNHDA, CDR2 SQIVND (reference sequence). The CDR3 sequence is 12 residues long. The CDR3 region is CASSTWRGEQYF. The CDR3 bases are TGTGCCAGTAGTACCTGGAGAGGCGAGCAGTACTTC.

About this clone itself: At one end the junction does not follow the germline gene, possibly because of a read error. V gene TRBV5-1 combines with J gene TRBJ2-1, with TRBD2 matching 16 bases. The CDR3 sequence is 16 residues long. The V gene's germline CDR1 is SGHRS and CDR2 YFSETQ. This CDR3 reads CASLNGAGTSGRGPIF. Written as DNA, the CDR3 is TGCGCCAGCCTTAATGGAGCCGGGACTAGCGGGAGGGGACCCATCTTC.

This rearrangement joins TRBV27 to TRBJ2-1; 15 nucleotides align to TRBD2. V was pared by 8 bases and J by 9 bases, with 11 bases of the junction left unmatched. Looked up from germline, CDR1 is MNHEY and CDR2 is SMNVEV (reference sequence). This CDR3 region has 16 residues. DNA of the CDR3: TGTGCCAGCTTTCGAAGGACTAGCGGGAGGGCCACTGAGCAGTTCTTC. It is translated as CASFRRTSGRATEQFF.

CDR3 coding DNA: TGTGCCAGCAGCAGACCCGGGAGGGTAGCGGGATTATCGTTAGATACGCAGTATTTT. Its translation: CASSRPGRVAGLSLDTQYF. J is TRBJ2-3 and V is TRBV7-2, with TRBD2 matching over 8 bases. Germline CDR1 is SGHTA and CDR2 is FQGNSA. The CDR3 runs 19 residues. Unmatched junction bases numbered 21, after V lost 5 bases and J lost 5 bases.

The V gene is TRBV9, the J gene TRBJ2-7; a possible D gene is TRBD1 (5 bases). Trimming took off 4 bases at V and 5 bases at J, with 22 bases between the two ends. The CDR3 has 16 amino acids. Per germline, CDR1 SGDLS and CDR2 YYNGEE. CDR3: CASSPIPQQGPDEQYF. The CDR3 nucleotides read TGTGCCAGCAGCCCGATCCCCCAGCAGGGCCCTGACGAGCAGTACTTC. Together with reference TRBV9 and TRBJ2-7, the CDR3 gives the full variable domain: DSGVTQTPKHLITATGQRVTLRCSPRSGDLSVYWYQQSLDQGLQFLIQYYNGEERAKGNILERFSAQQFPDLHSELNLSSLELGDSALYFCASSPIPQQGPDEQYFGPGTRLTVT.

The gene calls are TRBV27 and TRBJ2-5, with 7 nucleotides matching TRBD2. CDR3 length: 15 amino acids. The germline gives CDR1 MNHEY, CDR2 SMNVEV (reference sequence). V dropped 6 bases and J dropped 4; count of bases not matched to a gene: 11. CDR3 amino acids: CASSSGRGPGETQYF. Written as DNA, the CDR3 is TGTGCCAGCAGCTCGGGGAGGGGCCCTGGAGAGACCCAGTACTTC.

The chain carries TRBV9 and TRBJ2-2; 8 positions agree with TRBD2. Germline CDR1 reads SGDLS; CDR2 reads YYNGEE. The junction had 6 bases not matched to a gene; V was cut back by 0 bases and J by 5 bases. This CDR3 is built from 16 residues. CDR3 in amino acids: CASSVGGGRNTGELFF. CDR3 sequence (DNA): TGTGCCAGCAGCGTAGGGGGCGGGAGGAATACCGGGGAGCTGTTTTTT.

This sequence joins TRBV4-3 and TRBJ1-1, with D possibly being TRBD1 (5 bases). Germline values: CDR1 LGHNA, CDR2 YSLEER. The CDR3 runs to 15 residues. With 1 base removed from V and 1 base from J, the gap between germline ends came to 10 bases. The CDR3 reads CASSQGGGENTEAFF. DNA of the CDR3: TGCGCCAGCAGCCAAGGCGGAGGGGAGAACACTGAAGCTTTCTTT.

The chain uses TRBV4-3 and TRBJ2-7; 9 bases align to TRBD1. Per the germline V gene, CDR1 is LGHNA and CDR2 is YSLEER. Trimming took 1 base from V and 7 from J; bases not matched to a gene: 14. This CDR3 is built from 17 residues. The CDR3 DNA is TGCGCCAGCAGCCAAGTCCACCGGGACAGGGCAGATCGGGAGCAGTACTTC. It codes for CASSQVHRDRADREQYF.

This chain uses TRBV5-1 with TRBJ2-5, with D perhaps TRBD1 (6 bases). Germline V gives CDR1 SGHRS, CDR2 YFSETQ. V dropped 4 bases and J dropped 1 base, with 11 bases sitting between them. The CDR3 contains 14 residues. CDR3 sequence (DNA): TGCGCCAGCAGCGACGGACAGCTCCAAGAGACCCAGTACTTC. Translating gives CASSDGQLQETQYF.

V usage is TRBV5-1 and J usage is TRBJ2-4; tentatively, D is TRBD2 (5 bases). CDR1 and CDR2 from the germline V gene are SGHRS and YFSETQ. V shed 7 bases and J shed 1 base, with 18 bases lying between them. The CDR3 sequence is 16 residues long. Here the CDR3 reads CASPPPEVVAKNIQYF. The CDR3 bases are TGCGCCAGCCCTCCACCGGAGGTAGTGGCCAAAAACATTCAGTACTTC.

A single count supports this clone. The V gene is TRBV2, the J gene TRBJ2-7, with TRBD2 matching over 7 bases. With V trimmed by 6 bases and J by 2 bases, 4 bases remained unmatched. Germline V gene sequence: CDR1 SNHLY, CDR2 FYNNEI. The CDR3 loop spans 13 amino acids. The CDR3 bases are TGTGCCAGCAGGACTAGCTGGACCTACGAGCAGTACTTC. Translated, it gives CASRTSWTYEQYF.

The rearrangement uses TRBV28 and TRBJ2-2; tentatively, D is TRBD2 (7 bases). The CDR3 is 15 residues long. V gave up 3 bases and J gave up 6 bases, with 14 bases separating them. Germline CDR1 is MDHEN and CDR2 is SYDVKM. CDR3 loop: CASSFFGGRAGELFF. CDR3 coding DNA: TGTGCCAGCAGTTTTTTCGGGGGGCGGGCCGGGGAGCTGTTTTTT.

This clone was detected only a few times. The DNA for the CDR3 is TGTGCCAGCAGTTCCGGGGAGGGCAAAAACATTCAGTACTTC. Residues: CASSSGEGKNIQYF. The gene calls are TRBV6-6 and TRBJ2-4, with 7 bases aligning to TRBD2. CDR3 length: 14 amino acids. V was pared by 4 bases and J by 3 bases, with 3 bases of the junction left unmatched. CDR1 MNHNY and CDR2 SVGAGI come from the germline V gene (reference sequence).

CDR3 protein: CASRETSNEQYF. In nucleotides, the CDR3 is TGTGCCAGCAGGGAGACTAGTAACGAGCAGTACTTC. The chain uses TRBV21-1 and TRBJ2-7; the DNA was not used to check the table's D call, TRBD2. TRBV21-1 is assigned pseudogene status. This CDR3 spans 12 amino acids.

This clone turned up a few times. This chain connects TRBV5-4 to TRBJ2-1; TRBD2 matches at 11 bases. V trimming: 0 bases; J trimming: 4 bases; junction bases outside the gene matches: 3. The CDR3 loop spans 16 amino acids. CDR1 and CDR2 (germline): SGHNT, YYREEE (reference sequence). The CDR3 nucleotides read TGTGCCAGCAGCTTGGGACTAGCGGGGCAGTACAATGAGCAGTTCTTC. It is translated as CASSLGLAGQYNEQFF.

This CDR3 is CASSYHLGSSYEQYF. CDR3 in DNA: TGTGCCAGCAGTTACCATTTGGGGAGCTCCTACGAGCAGTACTTC. The rearrangement joins TRBV27 to TRBJ2-7, with D maybe TRBD2 (5 bases). Trimming took 4 bases from V and 0 from J, leaving 13 bases between them. The germline CDR1 and CDR2 sequences are MNHEY and SMNVEV (reference sequence). This CDR3 comprises 15 residues.

The chain is built from TRBV5-6 and TRBJ2-1, with D perhaps TRBD2 (6 bases). Germline V CDR1 and CDR2: SGHDT, YYEEEE. The CDR3 consists of 15 residues. The V end was cut by 7 bases, the J end by 8 bases, with 22 bases between. CDR3 amino acids: CASGTPIRGTHEQFF. The CDR3 bases are TGTGCCAGCGGAACCCCCATCAGAGGGACTCATGAGCAGTTCTTC.

The V gene is TRBV15, the J gene TRBJ2-5; 7 positions agree with TRBD2. Looked up from germline, CDR1 is LNHNV and CDR2 is YYDKDF (reference sequence). The CDR3 covers 15 residues. V lost 0 bases to trimming and J lost 5 bases; unmatched junction nucleotides: 6. The CDR3, as DNA: TGTGCCACCAGCAGAGAAAAAGGACTAGGGGAGACCCAGTACTTC. Its protein is CATSREKGLGETQYF.

The chain carries TRBV28 and TRBJ2-3; 7 positions match TRBD1. In germline, CDR1 is MDHEN, CDR2 SYDVKM. V was pared by 1 base and J by 2 bases, with 6 bases of the junction left unmatched. The CDR3 sequence is 16 residues long. CDR3 sequence: CASSLFYRGDTDTQYF. The CDR3 DNA reads TGTGCCAGCAGTTTATTCTACAGGGGAGACACAGATACGCAGTATTTT.

This chain connects TRBV27 to TRBJ2-5; TRBD1 is a possible D gene (5 bases). The length of the CDR3 is 13 residues. V was clipped by 6 bases and J by 1 base, with 9 bases between them. CDR1 and CDR2 from the germline V gene are MNHEY and SMNVEV (reference sequence). The CDR3 here is CASSCDSQETQYF. CDR3 sequence (DNA): TGTGCCAGCAGCTGTGACAGCCAAGAGACCCAGTACTTC.

CDR3 loop: CASSQDRDFRYEQYF. DNA of the CDR3: TGCGCCAGCAGCCAGGACCGGGACTTCCGTTACGAGCAGTACTTC. This chain connects TRBV4-3 to TRBJ2-7; TRBD2 might be the D (6 bases). CDR3 size: 15 residues. V lost 3 bases and J lost 4, with 16 bases in between. Per germline, CDR1 LGHNA and CDR2 YSLEER.